This T cell receptor beta chain was recorded in a study of PD-1 blockade in classical Hodgkin lymphoma. Only in-frame clones appear in the TCRdb table, and some are missing; sequencing was by immunoSEQ multiplex PCR. Found here are about 72,000 clones, just over 90% of them singletons; the top ten hold approximately 8%. This clone was observed once. After autologous stem cell transplantation all patients relapsed, and prior brentuximab vedotin exposure differed between cohorts. V was shortened by 5 bases and J by 2 bases, with 13 bases between the two germline ends. This CDR3 contains 15 residues. Per germline, CDR1 MNHEY and CDR2 SVGAGI.

The genes are TRBV6-5 and TRBJ2-1, with D possibly being TRBD1 (5 bases). The TCR originated in a human donor with classical Hodgkin lymphoma. Sequencing was performed on peripheral blood mononuclear cells (PBMCs), taken at baseline. This CDR3 is CASSPPWGPYNEQFF. CDR3 bases: TGTGCCAGCAGTCCCCCTTGGGGCCCCTACAATGAGCAGTTCTTC.